This TCR beta chain was recorded in a study of cytomegalovirus exposure and HLA in healthy donors. Background on the study: Tens of millions of unique TCR sequences came from HLA-typed donors in an early release. The Caucasian-associated ancestry cluster held roughly 80% of around 380 genotyped donors.

Findings and limits, study-wide: Associated with cytomegalovirus, according to the listing, were 164 TCR beta chains. Later genetic work tied a missense DCLRE1C variant to beta-chain V and J trimming.

With 60 Vbeta and 13 Jbeta primers, the PCR was carried out. The protocol was immunoSEQ multiplex PCR, while the TCRdb copy is restricted to in-frame clones and leaves out a portion. The sample lists more than 95,000 clones, about three quarters occurring once. The CDR3 consists of 17 residues. About this clone itself: Its antigen is currently unknown.

The V call is TRBV21-1, the J call TRBJ1-5. TRBV21-1 is listed as a pseudogene. The sequence derives from a female donor in good health and CMV-seronegative. Sequences were obtained from PBMCs. CDR3 nucleotide sequence: TGTGCCAGCAGCAAAAGAGGAAGGGGAGGTAGCAATCAGCCCCAGCATTTT. This codes for CASSKRGRGGSNQPQHF.